Listed below are T cell receptor beta chains from one sample, sequenced in a study of T-cell reconstitution after alpha-beta-depleted transplantation in children. MiXCR, applied by TCRdb to the PCR reads, yields one record per CDR3 protein. This sample carries some 300,000 distinct CDR3 sequences, roughly 9.1% of them seen once, and the ten largest clones take around 7.6%. The specimen was PBMCs, collected before TCRalphabeta/CD19-depleted stem cell transplant. These receptors came from a boy younger than two with acute myeloid leukemia, due to receive a stem cell transplant. CDR3s include the opening cysteine and the closing phenylalanine or tryptophan. D genes are given only for firm matches. Rows may omit the clone size; those that give it use once, few, many or a size class.

TRBJ2-7 | TRBD2 | many | TRBV20-1 | TGCAGTGCTAGAAATAGCGGGCCCCCCTACGAGCAGTACTTC | CSARNSGPPYEQYF
TRBJ2-4 | - | - | TRBV20-1 | TGCAGTGCTCTTTGGCCTTGGGACAAGTTTCCAAACATTCAGTACTTC | CSALWPWDKFPNIQYF
TRBJ2-7 | - | - | TRBV28 | TGTGCCAGCAGCACCCCCACAGAAGCTACCTACGAGCAGTACTTC | CASSTPTEATYEQYF
TRBJ2-7 | TRBD1 | - | TRBV10-3 | TGTGCCATCAACCCGGGACAGGGGGGTCCCTACGAGCAGTACTTC | CAINPGQGGPYEQYF
TRBJ2-7 | - | many | TRBV10-3 | TGTGCCATCGGGCCCAGGGGTCACGAGCAGTACTTC | CAIGPRGHEQYF
TRBJ2-7 | TRBD2 | many | TRBV20-1 | TGCAGTGCCGGCAGGTTAGCGGGAGTGAGGCAGTACTTC | CSAGRLAGVRQYF
TRBJ1-5 | - | many | TRBV27 | TGTGCCAGCAGTCCCCCCGGGGGAATCGGTGGCAATCAGCCCCAGCATTTT | CASSPPGGIGGNQPQHF
TRBJ2-1 | TRBD1 | - | TRBV28 | TGTGCCAGCAGTCCACGACAGGGGAGGCACAATGAGCAGTTCTTC | CASSPRQGRHNEQFF
TRBJ2-7 | - | many | TRBV11-2 | TGTGCCAGCAGCCCGATGGCAGGGACCTACGAGCAGTACTTC | CASSPMAGTYEQYF
TRBJ2-3 | TRBD1 | many | TRBV12-3/TRBV12-4 | TGTGCCAGCAGGCTCCGGGACAGCGGAGATACGCAGTATTTT | CASRLRDSGDTQYF
TRBJ2-2 | TRBD1 | many | TRBV7-3 | TGTGCCAGCAGCCTAACTGGGACAGGGAACACCGGGGAGCTGTTTTTT | CASSLTGTGNTGELFF
TRBJ1-2 | - | many | TRBV5-1 | TGCGCCAGCAGCCCCCCCGACAGACTCTATGGCTACACCTTC | CASSPPDRLYGYTF
TRBJ2-7 | TRBD2 | many | TRBV12-3/TRBV12-4 | TGTGCCAGCAGTTTATCAGGGACTAGGGATGAGCAGTACTTC | CASSLSGTRDEQYF
TRBJ1-5 | TRBD1 | - | TRBV19 | TGTGCCACCAGTCGAGGGGACAGGGGAAGCAATCAGCCCCAGCATTTT | CATSRGDRGSNQPQHF